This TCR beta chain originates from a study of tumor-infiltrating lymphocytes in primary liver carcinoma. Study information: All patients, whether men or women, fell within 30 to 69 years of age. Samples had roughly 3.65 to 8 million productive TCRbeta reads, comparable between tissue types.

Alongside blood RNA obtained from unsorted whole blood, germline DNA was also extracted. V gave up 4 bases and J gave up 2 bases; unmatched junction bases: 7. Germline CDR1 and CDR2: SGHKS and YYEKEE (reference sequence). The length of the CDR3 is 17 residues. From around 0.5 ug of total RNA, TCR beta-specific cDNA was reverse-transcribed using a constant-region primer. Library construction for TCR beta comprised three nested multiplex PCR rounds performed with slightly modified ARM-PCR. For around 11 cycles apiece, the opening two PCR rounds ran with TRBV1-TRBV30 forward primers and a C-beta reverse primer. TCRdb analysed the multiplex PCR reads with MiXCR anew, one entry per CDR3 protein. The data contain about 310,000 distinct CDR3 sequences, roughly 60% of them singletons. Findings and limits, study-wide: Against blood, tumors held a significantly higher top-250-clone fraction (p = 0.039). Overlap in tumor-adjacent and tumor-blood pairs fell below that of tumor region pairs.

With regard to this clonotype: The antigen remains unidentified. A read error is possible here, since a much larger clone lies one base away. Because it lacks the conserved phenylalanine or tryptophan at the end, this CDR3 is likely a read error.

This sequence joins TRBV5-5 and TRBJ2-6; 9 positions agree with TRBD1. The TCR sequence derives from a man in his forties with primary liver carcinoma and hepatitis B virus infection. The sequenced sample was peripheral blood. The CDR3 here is CASSPVTGGPGANVLTL. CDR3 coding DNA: TGTGCCAGCAGCCCAGTTACAGGGGGCCCTGGGGCCAACGTCCTGACTTTA.